One and the same sample provided the 27 T cell receptor beta chains below, sequenced in a study of T-cell reconstitution after alpha-beta-depleted transplantation in children. Unique molecular identifiers were built into the TCRbeta library. Using its own MiXCR run on the PCR reads, TCRdb lists one record per CDR3 protein. Here the sample spans about 200,000 distinct CDR3 sequences, about 8.2% being singletons. The sample was PBMCs, mostly from graft donor cells, taken 360 days after TCRalphabeta/CD19-depleted stem cell transplant. The receptors originated from a male patient aged 2-15 years who had a stem cell transplant for acute myeloid leukemia, so the T cells may come from the graft donor.

This clonotype was recorded at least ten times. The V call is TRBV9, the J call TRBJ2-3; 10 positions match TRBD2. CDR1 is SGDLS and CDR2 is YYNGEE in the germline V gene. J was trimmed by 1 base and V by 4 bases; bases with no gene match: 6. The CDR3 sequence is 16 residues long. CDR3: CASSTTGTSGTDTQYF. CDR3 DNA: TGTGCCAGCAGCACGACCGGGACTAGCGGCACAGATACGCAGTATTTT.

The V call is TRBV6-2 or TRBV6-3, the J call TRBJ2-2; TRBD2 matches at 10 bases. Germline CDR1 MNHEY, CDR2 SVGEGT. The ends lost 6 bases at V and 7 bases at J; junction bases unmatched: 11. CDR3 length equals 16 residues. Here the CDR3 reads CASRKRSGGANGELFF. Written as DNA, the CDR3 is TGTGCCAGCAGAAAGAGAAGCGGGGGGGCGAACGGGGAGCTGTTTTTT.

This clonotype was counted ten times or more. The chain combines TRBV20-1 with TRBJ2-3; TRBD1 aligns across 7 bases. The CDR3 runs to 13 residues. Germline V gene data show CDR1 as DFQATT and CDR2 as SNEGSKA (reference sequence). After removal of 5 bases from V and 5 bases from J, the junction contained 7 bases not matched to a gene. The CDR3 bases are TGCAGTGCTCCTAGGGGGCCCCAAGATACGCAGTATTTT. Amino acid sequence: CSAPRGPQDTQYF.

The rearrangement uses TRBV12-3 or TRBV12-4 and TRBJ2-3, with 7 bases that match TRBD1. V was pared by 6 bases and J by 4 bases, with 10 bases of the junction left unmatched. The length of the CDR3 is 15 residues. Here the CDR3 DNA reads TGTGCCAGCAGCCCAACAGGGGCAGCATCAGATACGCAGTATTTT. Protein sequence: CASSPTGAASDTQYF.

In this sample, this clonotype turned up a few times. This chain links TRBV12-3 or TRBV12-4 with TRBJ2-5; possibly TRBD1 for D (6 bases). There are 13 residues in the CDR3. The germline V and J ends were trimmed by 5 bases and 5 bases, with 12 bases remaining between them. The CDR3 reads CASSGTGKETQYF. CDR3 DNA: TGTGCCAGCAGTGGAACAGGGAAGGAGACCCAGTACTTC.

V usage is TRBV3-1 and J usage is TRBJ2-3; D remains ambiguous. Germline assignment: CDR1 LGHDT and CDR2 YNNKEL (reference sequence). The V end lost 0 bases, the J end lost 2 bases, and 9 bases lay between the germline ends. The CDR3 spans 15 residues. CDR3 DNA: TGTGCCAGCAGCCAAGAATTACTCATCACAGATACGCAGTATTTT. Translating gives CASSQELLITDTQYF.

In this sample, this clonotype turned up many times. The J gene is TRBJ2-1, the V gene TRBV6-1; 7 bases are shared with TRBD1. This CDR3 has 16 residues. Germline CDR1 MNHNS, CDR2 SASEGT. The V and J ends lost 5 bases and 4 bases, in that order; junction bases with no gene match: 11. The CDR3 reads CASSTRPGTEYNEQFF. Written as DNA, the CDR3 is TGTGCCAGCAGTACCCGGCCCGGGACAGAATACAATGAGCAGTTCTTC.

The chain links TRBV5-1 to TRBJ2-2; 8 bases are shared with TRBD2. Germline trimming cut 5 bases from V and 3 bases from J; bases unmatched to any gene: 3. The V gene's germline CDR1 is SGHRS and CDR2 YFSETQ. This CDR3 is 14 amino acids long. The CDR3 DNA reads TGCGCCAGCAGAACTAGCGGAGACACCGGGGAGCTGTTTTTT. Encoded protein: CASRTSGDTGELFF.

This clonotype was counted many times. The chain employs TRBV5-1 and TRBJ2-1, with D perhaps matching TRBD1 (7 bases). The V gene's germline CDR1 is SGHRS and CDR2 YFSETQ. Trimming took off 2 bases at V and 7 bases at J, with 16 bases between the two ends. This CDR3 is 15 amino acids long. The CDR3 is CASSFGGGDLNEQFF. DNA of the CDR3: TGCGCCAGCAGCTTCGGAGGGGGCGACTTGAATGAGCAGTTCTTC. Variable domain in full (rest from reference TRBV5-1 and TRBJ2-1): KAGVTQTPRYLIKTRGQQVTLSCSPISGHRSVSWYQQTPGQGLQFLFEYFSETQRNKGNFPGRFSGRQFSNSRSEMNVSTLELGDSALYLCASSFGGGDLNEQFFGPGTRLTVL.

The V and J genes are TRBV3-1 and TRBJ1-1; weak D call: TRBD1 (6 bases). Trimming took off 0 bases at V and 8 bases at J, with 13 bases between the two ends. CDR3 size: 14 residues. Germline CDR1 reads LGHDT; CDR2 reads YNNKEL (reference sequence). CDR3 region: CASSQEGGQLEAFF. DNA of the CDR3: TGTGCCAGCAGCCAAGAGGGTGGACAGCTCGAAGCTTTCTTT.

This clonotype showed up many times. The gene calls are TRBV7-9 and TRBJ2-1; the D gene is possibly TRBD2 (5 bases). The V end lost 2 bases, the J end lost 2 bases, and 10 bases lay between the germline ends. This CDR3 contains 15 residues. Germline CDR1 reads SEHNR; CDR2 reads FQNEAQ (reference sequence). DNA for the CDR3: TGTGCCAGCAGCTTAAGAGGGATCACCTACAATGAGCAGTTCTTC. Amino acids: CASSLRGITYNEQFF.

This clonotype was counted at least ten times. V is TRBV7-8 and J is TRBJ1-5; possibly TRBD1 for D (5 bases). The CDR3 consists of 17 residues. V dropped 1 base and J dropped 4 bases, with 17 bases sitting between them. Germline values: CDR1 SGHVS, CDR2 FQNEAQ. The CDR3 DNA follows: TGTGCCAGCAGCTTAGGTGGGGGTCTCGGATCAAATCAGCCCCAGCATTTT. This translates into CASSLGGGLGSNQPQHF.

This clonotype was seen at least ten times. The rearrangement joins TRBV5-1 to TRBJ2-3; 8 positions match TRBD2. V dropped 7 bases and J dropped 3; count of bases not matched to a gene: 13. Germline V gives CDR1 SGHRS, CDR2 YFSETQ. The CDR3 has 16 amino acids. CDR3 sequence: CASGLGAGGRTDTQYF. CDR3 nucleotide sequence: TGCGCCAGCGGCCTTGGGGCGGGGGGAAGGACAGATACGCAGTATTTT.

This clonotype was seen many times. This chain uses TRBV12-3 or TRBV12-4 with TRBJ2-3, with 8 positions matching TRBD2. This CDR3 has 16 residues. V lost 6 bases and J lost 0; bases outside the gene matches: 8. The CDR3: CASSSLAATSTDTQYF. The CDR3 DNA follows: TGTGCCAGCAGCTCACTAGCGGCAACTAGCACAGATACGCAGTATTTT.

This clonotype was counted between two and nine times. The chain carries TRBV11-2 and TRBJ2-2, with 13 bases identical to TRBD2. Losses at the gene ends were 5 bases for V and 1 base for J; bases not matched to a gene: 13. The CDR3 length is 20 residues. Germline V CDR1 and CDR2: SGHAT, FQNNGV. The CDR3 region has the DNA TGTGCCAGCAGCCCGATTATACTAGCGGGGGGGTCGCTGAACACCGGGGAGCTGTTTTTT. Protein sequence: CASSPIILAGGSLNTGELFF. Full variable domain (rest looked up from reference TRBV11-2 and TRBJ2-2): EAGVAQSPRYKIIEKRQSVAFWCNPISGHATLYWYQQILGQGPKLLIQFQNNGVVDDSQLPKDRFSAERLKGVDSTLKIQPAKLEDSAVYLCASSPIILAGGSLNTGELFFGEGSRLTVL.

In this sample, this clonotype turned up many times. For the CDR3, the DNA is TGCAGTGCTAGAGATCGGGGCGGGGCGCGCTACAATGAGCAGTTCTTC. Translation gives CSARDRGGARYNEQFF. V is TRBV20-1 and J is TRBJ2-1; possibly TRBD2 for D (6 bases). The CDR3 sequence is 16 residues long. Germline lookup yields CDR1 DFQATT and CDR2 SNEGSKA (reference sequence). Trimming removed 0 bases at V and 3 bases at J, with 15 bases between.

The V call is TRBV29-1, the J call TRBJ1-1; D ambiguous. From germline, CDR1 is SQVTM and CDR2 ANQGSEA. V was trimmed by 7 bases and J by 1 base, leaving 16 bases between them. This CDR3 spans 14 amino acids. The CDR3 loop is CSASSRLSNTEAFF. CDR3 nucleotide sequence: TGCAGCGCGTCTTCCAGGCTCTCGAACACTGAAGCTTTCTTT.

The chain links TRBV20-1 to TRBJ2-3, with 9 bases that match TRBD2. CDR1 and CDR2 (germline): DFQATT, SNEGSKA (reference sequence). The CDR3 contains 14 residues. With 3 bases clipped from V and 3 bases from J, the junction kept 4 bases outside the gene matches. The CDR3 loop is CSASSGSWTDTQYF. Here the CDR3 DNA reads TGCAGTGCTAGTAGCGGGAGCTGGACAGATACGCAGTATTTT.

The sample holds a few counts of this clonotype. The rearrangement uses TRBV30 and TRBJ2-1; a possible D gene is TRBD2 (5 bases). The CDR3 extends over 17 amino acids. Germline CDR1 is GTSNPN and CDR2 is SVGIG (reference sequence). V lost 2 bases to trimming and J lost 6 bases, with 23 bases between them. The CDR3 bases are TGTGCCTGGAGTTTAAACAAGGGAGTGATCCTGGGCAATGAGCAGTTCTTC. Amino acid sequence: CAWSLNKGVILGNEQFF.

This clonotype showed up just a few times. CDR3 residues: CASLSNTGELFF. The CDR3 DNA is TGTGCGTCCCTTTCGAACACCGGGGAGCTGTTTTTT. The chain joins TRBV2 to TRBJ2-2; D is ambiguous. CDR3 size: 12 residues. CDR1 SNHLY and CDR2 FYNNEI come from the germline V gene.

This clonotype was seen only a few times. V is TRBV5-4 and J is TRBJ2-1; 8 nucleotides align to TRBD2. The CDR3 runs to 15 residues. Trimming cost V 2 bases and J 2 bases; bases outside gene matches: 3. Germline values: CDR1 SGHNT, CDR2 YYREEE (reference sequence). CDR3 DNA sequence: TGTGCCAGCAGCTTTACTAGCGGCCCCTACAATGAGCAGTTCTTC. As protein: CASSFTSGPYNEQFF.

This clonotype has more than one count but fewer than ten. The rearrangement joins TRBV7-9 to TRBJ2-2, with a possible D match to TRBD2 (6 bases). Deletions cut 0 bases from V and 6 bases from J, with 8 bases between. CDR1 and CDR2 (germline): SEHNR, FQNEAQ (reference sequence). The CDR3 spans 14 residues. DNA for the CDR3: TGTGCCAGCAGCTTAGCGCGGGGTTCCGGGGAGCTGTTTTTT. Its translation is CASSLARGSGELFF. The whole variable domain, filled in from reference TRBV7-9 and TRBJ2-2, reads DTGVSQNPRHKITKRGQNVTFRCDPISEHNRLYWYRQTLGQGPEFLTYFQNEAQLEKSRLLSDRFSAERPKGSFSTLEIQRTEQGDSAMYLCASSLARGSGELFFGEGSRLTVL.

This clonotype was seen a handful of times. This sequence joins TRBV20-1 and TRBJ2-3; maybe TRBD1 (5 bases). Trimming stripped 3 bases from V and 0 bases from J, with 10 bases between. Germline V gene lookup returns CDR1 DFQATT and CDR2 SNEGSKA (reference sequence). The CDR3 contains 14 residues. The CDR3 sequence is CSAREGASTDTQYF. In DNA form, the CDR3 reads TGCAGTGCTAGGGAAGGGGCGAGCACAGATACGCAGTATTTT.

The V gene is TRBV27, the J gene TRBJ2-1, with D tentatively TRBD1 (5 bases). Germline values: CDR1 MNHEY, CDR2 SMNVEV (reference sequence). Trimming removed 0 bases at V and 2 bases at J, with 11 bases between. CDR3 size: 16 residues. The CDR3 here is CASSLSSGIPYNEQFF. The DNA for the CDR3 is TGTGCCAGCAGTTTATCCTCAGGGATTCCCTACAATGAGCAGTTCTTC.

This clonotype has a handful of counts. CDR3 in amino acids: CATSPQGNEQFF. The DNA of the CDR3 is TGTGCCACCAGCCCCCAGGGGAATGAGCAGTTCTTC. The chain employs TRBV24-1 and TRBJ2-1; D possibly corresponds to TRBD1 (6 bases). Trimming stripped 7 bases from V and 7 bases from J, with 10 bases between. The V gene's germline CDR1 is KGHDR and CDR2 SFDVKD. This CDR3 comprises 12 residues.

This clonotype has ten or more counts. The rearrangement joins TRBV6-2 or TRBV6-3 to TRBJ2-3, with TRBD2 matching over 7 bases. The germline V gene has CDR1 MNHEY and CDR2 SVGEGT. The CDR3 runs 14 residues. Trimming removed 2 bases from V and 5 bases from J; junction bases left unmatched: 4. The CDR3 loop is CASSYGWGGDTQYF. The CDR3, as DNA: TGTGCCAGCAGTTACGGATGGGGGGGAGATACGCAGTATTTT.

The chain uses TRBV6-2 or TRBV6-3 and TRBJ1-5, with 7 bases fitting TRBD1. The CDR3 consists of 15 residues. V shed 6 bases, J shed 4 bases, and the junction held 9 bases outside the gene matches. The germline V gene has CDR1 MNHEY and CDR2 SVGEGT. The CDR3 reads CASSSDRERNQPQHF. For the CDR3, the DNA is TGTGCCAGCAGCTCCGACAGGGAAAGGAATCAGCCCCAGCATTTT.